The clone carrying this TCR beta chain appeared a single time. This record comes from a study of blood T cell repertoires in COVID-19. On the study more broadly: Samples came from the United States, Italy and Spain, spanning acute and convalescent COVID-19. The cDNA or gDNA used as material had been derived from T cells, B-cell-depleted T cells, or PBMCs.

Clones were read by immunoSEQ multiplex PCR, and TCRdb kept only the in-frame ones, dropping some. The sample yields 150,000 to 200,000 clones, about four fifths seen once. This clonotype was sampled from a human donor with acute or convalescent COVID-19. The donor label of this sample is uncertain. Source material: peripheral blood.

The DNA of the CDR3 is TGTGCCAGCAGCTCTACACAGGGACCCTCTGACGGCTACACCTTC. Translating it yields CASSSTQGPSDGYTF. This chain uses TRBV7-6 with TRBJ1-2, with D possibly being TRBD1 (6 bases). Trimming removed 4 bases at V and 8 bases at J, with 20 bases between. Germline V CDR1 and CDR2: SGHVS, FNYEAQ. The CDR3 has 15 residues.